This TCR beta chain was obtained from a study of blood T cell repertoires in COVID-19. For the study at large: T cells, B-cell-depleted T cells, or PBMCs supplied cDNA or gDNA.

The method was immunoSEQ multiplex PCR; TCRdb's version includes in-frame clones alone and lacks a portion of them. This table holds about 120,000 clones, roughly four fifths found once. The CDR3 runs to 18 residues. Looked up from germline, CDR1 is SGHDN and CDR2 is FVKESK. The germline V and J ends were trimmed by 3 bases and 2 bases, with 21 bases remaining between them. The gene calls are TRBV14 and TRBJ2-3; tentatively, D is TRBD1 (6 bases). The clonotype was recovered from a human donor in a cohort sampled during active COVID-19. Sequencing input: peripheral blood. The CDR3 nucleotides read TGTGCCAGCAGCCAGTTCCAGGGGAGAACGAACTTCACAGATACGCAGTATTTT. Protein product: CASSQFQGRTNFTDTQYF.